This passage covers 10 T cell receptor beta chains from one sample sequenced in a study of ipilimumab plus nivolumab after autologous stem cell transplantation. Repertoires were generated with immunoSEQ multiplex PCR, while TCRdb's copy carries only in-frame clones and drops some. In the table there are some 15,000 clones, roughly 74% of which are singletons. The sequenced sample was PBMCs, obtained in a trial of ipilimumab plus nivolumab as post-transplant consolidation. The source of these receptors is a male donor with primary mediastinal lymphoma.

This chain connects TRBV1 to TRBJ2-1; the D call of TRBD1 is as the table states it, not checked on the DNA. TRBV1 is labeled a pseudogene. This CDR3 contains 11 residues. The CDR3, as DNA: TGCACCAGCAGCCGGGCCCATGAGCAGTTCTTC. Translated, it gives CTSSRAHEQFF.

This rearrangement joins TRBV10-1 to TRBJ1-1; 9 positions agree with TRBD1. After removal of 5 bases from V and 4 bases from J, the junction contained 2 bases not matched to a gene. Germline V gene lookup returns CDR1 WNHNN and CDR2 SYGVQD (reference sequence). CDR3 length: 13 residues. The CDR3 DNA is TGCGCCAGCAGTTTGACAGGGGGCACTGAAGCTTTCTTT. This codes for CASSLTGGTEAFF.

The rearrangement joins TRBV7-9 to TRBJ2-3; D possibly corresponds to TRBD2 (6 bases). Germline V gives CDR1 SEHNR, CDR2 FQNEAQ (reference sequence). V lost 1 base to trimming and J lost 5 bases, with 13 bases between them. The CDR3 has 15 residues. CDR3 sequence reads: CASSLGAGSVDTQYF. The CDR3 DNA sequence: TGTGCCAGCAGCTTAGGGGCGGGGTCGGTAGATACGCAGTATTTT.

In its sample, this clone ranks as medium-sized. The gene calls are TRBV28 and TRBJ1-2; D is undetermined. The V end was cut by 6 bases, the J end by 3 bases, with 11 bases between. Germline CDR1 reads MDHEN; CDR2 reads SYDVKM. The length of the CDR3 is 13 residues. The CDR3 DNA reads TGTGCCAGCAGGTCTCAGGAGTACTATGGCTACACCTTC. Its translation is CASRSQEYYGYTF.

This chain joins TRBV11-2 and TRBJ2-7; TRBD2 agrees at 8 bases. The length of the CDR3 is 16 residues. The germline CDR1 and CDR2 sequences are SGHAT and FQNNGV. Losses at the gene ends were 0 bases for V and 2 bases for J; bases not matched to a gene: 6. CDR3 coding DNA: TGTGCCAGCAGCTTAGATCGGGGGGGGGACCCCTACGAGCAGTACTTC. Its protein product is CASSLDRGGDPYEQYF.

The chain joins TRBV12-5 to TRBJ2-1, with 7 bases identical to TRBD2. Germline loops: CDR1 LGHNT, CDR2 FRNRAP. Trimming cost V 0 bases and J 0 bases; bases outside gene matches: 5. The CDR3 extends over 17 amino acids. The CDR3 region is CASGLVPAGFSYNEQFF. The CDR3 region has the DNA TGTGCTAGTGGTTTGGTACCAGCGGGATTCTCCTACAATGAGCAGTTCTTC.

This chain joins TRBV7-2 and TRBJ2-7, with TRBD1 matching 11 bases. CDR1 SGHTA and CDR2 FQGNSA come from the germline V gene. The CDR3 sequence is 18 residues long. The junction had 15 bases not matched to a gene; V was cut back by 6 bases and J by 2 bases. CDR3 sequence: CASSRRLWDRGFAYEQYF. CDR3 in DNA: TGTGCCAGCAGTCGTCGTCTGTGGGACAGGGGGTTCGCCTACGAGCAGTACTTC.

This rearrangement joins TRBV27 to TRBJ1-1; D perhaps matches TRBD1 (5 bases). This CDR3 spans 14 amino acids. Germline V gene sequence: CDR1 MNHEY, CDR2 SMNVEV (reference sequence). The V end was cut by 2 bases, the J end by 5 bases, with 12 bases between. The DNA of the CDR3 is TGTGCCAGCAGTTTACTTCCTGGGGGGACTGAAGCTTTCTTT. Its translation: CASSLLPGGTEAFF.

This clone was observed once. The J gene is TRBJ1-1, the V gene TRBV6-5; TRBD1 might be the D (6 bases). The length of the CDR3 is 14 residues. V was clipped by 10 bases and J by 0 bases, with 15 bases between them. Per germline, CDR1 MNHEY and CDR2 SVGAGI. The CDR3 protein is CANRRGGVNTEAFF. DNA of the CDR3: TGTGCCAATCGAAGGGGGGGCGTGAACACTGAAGCTTTCTTT.

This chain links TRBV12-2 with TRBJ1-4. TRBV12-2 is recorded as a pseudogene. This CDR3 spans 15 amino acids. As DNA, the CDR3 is TGTGCAAGTCGCTTAAGACTGGGAAGAGATGAAAAACTGTTTTTT. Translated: CASRLRLGRDEKLFF.